Shown below are 18 T cell receptor beta chains from a single sample sequenced in a study of Ad26.COV2.S vaccination and SARS-CoV-2 variants. The treatment was: around 19 received Ad26.COV2.S at low or high dose, single or two shots; about 5 received placebo; per-sample allocation not given. Samples were taken on day 63 after the first vaccine or placebo injection. Repertoires were generated with immunoSEQ multiplex PCR, while TCRdb's copy carries only in-frame clones and drops some. This sample yields hundreds of thousands of clones, of which 89% are seen a single time; about 1.5% belongs to the top ten. Here the sequenced sample was peripheral blood, taken in a trial of Ad26.COV2.S vaccine versus placebo. These TCRs come from a person between 18 and 65 years old who received the Ad26.COV2.S COVID-19 vaccine or a placebo.

V and J are TRBV7-2 and TRBJ2-7, with 7 bases lining up with TRBD2. This CDR3 comprises 15 residues. V lost 2 bases to trimming and J lost 0 bases; unmatched junction nucleotides: 4. CDR1 is SGHTA and CDR2 is FQGNSA in the germline V gene. The CDR3: CASSLNGGSSYEQYF. The CDR3 nucleotides are TGTGCCAGCAGCTTAAACGGGGGGAGCTCCTACGAGCAGTACTTC. Variable domain in full (rest from reference TRBV7-2 and TRBJ2-7): GAGVSQSPSNKVTEKGKDVELRCDPISGHTALYWYRQSLGQGLEFLIYFQGNSAPDKSGLPSDRFSAERTGGSVSTLTIQRTQQEDSAVYLCASSLNGGSSYEQYFGPGTRLTVT.

The V call is TRBV15, the J call TRBJ2-7; 7 nucleotides match TRBD2. This CDR3 region has 12 residues. J was trimmed by 6 bases and V by 2 bases; bases with no gene match: 1. CDR1 is LNHNV, CDR2 YYDKDF, per germline (reference sequence). CDR3 sequence: CATSRLAAEQYF. CDR3 nucleotides: TGTGCCACCAGCAGACTAGCGGCCGAGCAGTACTTC.

The CDR3 bases are TGTGCCAGCAGCAGCGCGGGGGGACCTTCCGGGGAGCTGTTTTTT. Translated, it gives CASSSAGGPSGELFF. This chain connects TRBV7-3 to TRBJ2-2, with 8 bases fitting TRBD2. Losses at the gene ends were 5 bases for V and 6 bases for J; bases not matched to a gene: 8. The germline V gene has CDR1 SGHTA and CDR2 FQGTGA. The CDR3 consists of 15 residues.

This clone appeared once. This rearrangement joins TRBV11-3 to TRBJ2-3; D unclear. The CDR3 runs to 13 residues. Trimming removed 5 bases at V and 4 bases at J, with 10 bases between. CDR1 is SGHNT and CDR2 is YENEEA in the germline V gene. CDR3 sequence (DNA): TGTGCCAGCAGCGCCCGTCCCGCAGATACGCAGTATTTT. As protein: CASSARPADTQYF.

This clone was found many times. The chain joins TRBV13 to TRBJ2-1; unclear D gene. CDR1 and CDR2 (germline): PRHDT, FYEKMQ (reference sequence). This CDR3 has 15 amino acids. V shed 0 bases and J shed 4 bases, with 10 bases lying between them. The CDR3 DNA follows: TGTGCCAGCAGCTTAGGGACTCCCGGTTACAATGAGCAGTTCTTC. As protein: CASSLGTPGYNEQFF.

The genes are TRBV18 and TRBJ2-7, with D possibly TRBD2 on 6 matching bases. The CDR3 loop spans 15 amino acids. V was clipped by 2 bases and J by 3 bases, with 14 bases between them. Germline-derived CDR1 and CDR2 are KGHSH and LQKENI. The CDR3 is CASSPGTPWSYEQYF. The CDR3 coding sequence is TGTGCCAGCTCACCAGGGACTCCTTGGAGCTACGAGCAGTACTTC.

The genes are TRBV5-5 and TRBJ2-1; D might be TRBD2 (5 bases). This CDR3 region has 17 residues. The ends were cut back, 6 bases at V and 4 bases at J, with 23 bases in the middle. Germline CDR1 SGHKS, CDR2 YYEKEE (reference sequence). CDR3 protein: CASTSTEDSRRYNEQFF. The CDR3 region has the DNA TGTGCCAGCACCTCGACGGAGGACTCACGAAGGTACAATGAGCAGTTCTTC.

The CDR3 DNA reads as TGTGCCAGCAGCTTAGGGTCTCCCCCTGAGCAGTTCTTC. Protein sequence: CASSLGSPPEQFF. The chain is built from TRBV7-8 and TRBJ2-1; D ambiguous. This CDR3 comprises 13 residues. V lost 1 base and J lost 9, with 10 bases in between. Germline-derived CDR1 and CDR2 are SGHVS and FQNEAQ.

The table lists this clone with a count of one. This chain links TRBV5-1 with TRBJ1-5; D may be TRBD1 (6 bases). CDR1 is SGHRS, CDR2 YFSETQ, per germline. The CDR3 has 15 residues. Trimming cost V 0 bases and J 4 bases, with 11 bases left between them. CDR3 sequence (DNA): TGCGCCAGCAGCTTGGGTAACAGGGAGAATCAGCCCCAGCATTTT. This translates into CASSLGNRENQPQHF.

The chain is built from TRBV24-1 and TRBJ2-2; D is uncertain. This CDR3 is built from 13 residues. Trimming removed 2 bases at V and 8 bases at J, with 8 bases between. From germline, CDR1 is KGHDR and CDR2 SFDVKD. The CDR3: CATSDSQVGELFF. The CDR3 DNA is TGTGCCACCAGTGATTCCCAGGTGGGGGAGCTGTTTTTT.

The chain recombines TRBV11-2 with TRBJ2-3; 7 bases agree with TRBD2. The CDR3 runs to 15 residues. The V gene's germline CDR1 is SGHAT and CDR2 FQNNGV. V trimming: 5 bases; J trimming: 4 bases; junction bases outside the gene matches: 9. The CDR3 DNA is TGTGCCAGCAGCCGGGCTGGACTAGTGGCAGATACGCAGTATTTT. Its protein product is CASSRAGLVADTQYF.

J is TRBJ1-4 and V is TRBV7-2; TRBD1 might be the D (6 bases). V lost 3 bases to trimming and J lost 4 bases, with 9 bases between them. Germline-derived CDR1 and CDR2 are SGHTA and FQGNSA. The CDR3 extends over 14 amino acids. CDR3 protein: CASSFWGRNEKLFF. CDR3 nucleotides: TGTGCCAGCAGCTTCTGGGGGCGTAATGAAAAACTGTTTTTT.

The chain has TRBV3-1 (or the pseudogene TRBV3-2) and TRBJ2-5; D unresolved. Germline-derived CDR1 and CDR2 are LGHDT and YNNKEL (reference sequence). CDR3 length: 13 residues. With 4 bases removed from V and 3 bases from J, the gap between germline ends came to 9 bases. The DNA of the CDR3 is TGTGCCAGCAGCCCCGAAGCCAAAGAGACCCAGTACTTC. Its protein is CASSPEAKETQYF.

The chain uses TRBV11-1 and TRBJ1-2; D possibly corresponds to TRBD1 (6 bases). The CDR3 spans 13 residues. Germline CDR1 and CDR2: SGHAT and FQDESV (reference sequence). V shed 0 bases and J shed 8 bases, with 10 bases lying between them. For the CDR3, the DNA is TGTGCCAGCAGCTTAGCCTCCGGGGGCGGCTACACCTTC. As protein: CASSLASGGGYTF.

This chain joins TRBV7-2 and TRBJ2-1; 14 bases align to TRBD2. Losses at the gene ends were 4 bases for V and 7 bases for J; bases not matched to a gene: 9. The germline gives CDR1 SGHTA, CDR2 FQGNSA. The CDR3 length is 17 residues. The CDR3 is CASSSPGGTSGRNEQFF. DNA for the CDR3: TGTGCCAGCAGCTCCCCTGGAGGGACTAGCGGGAGAAATGAGCAGTTCTTC.

This sequence joins TRBV12-5 and TRBJ2-7, with 7 bases that match TRBD1. Germline loops: CDR1 LGHNT, CDR2 FRNRAP. J gave up 3 bases and V 6 bases, and 8 bases lay outside the gene matches. This CDR3 is 14 amino acids long. The CDR3 loop is CASGQGGQFYEQYF. The DNA of the CDR3 is TGTGCTAGTGGCCAAGGGGGACAGTTCTACGAGCAGTACTTC.

The chain combines TRBV4-3 with TRBJ2-7; D is perhaps TRBD1 (7 bases). Germline-derived CDR1 and CDR2 are LGHNA and YSLEER. Trimming shortened V by 0 bases and J by 0 bases, and 12 bases separated the two germline ends. The CDR3 length is 16 residues. CDR3 nucleotides: TGCGCCAGCAGCCAAGACGGGCAGGGGGGCTCCTACGAGCAGTACTTC. Its protein is CASSQDGQGGSYEQYF.

The chain recombines TRBV6-5 with TRBJ1-1; D call uncertain. The CDR3 extends over 11 amino acids. Germline assignment: CDR1 MNHEY and CDR2 SVGAGI. V was shortened by 10 bases and J by 1 base, with 7 bases between the two germline ends. CDR3 amino acids: CATAENTEAFF. For the CDR3, the DNA is TGTGCCACCGCAGAGAACACTGAAGCTTTCTTT.